A selection of T cell receptor beta chains follows, all from one sample in a study of T-cell reconstitution after alpha-beta-depleted transplantation in children. Each CDR3 protein gets one entry after TCRdb re-called the PCR reads with MiXCR. The sample holds fewer than 550,000 distinct CDR3 sequences, about an eighth seen once. The specimen comprised PBMCs, mostly from graft donor cells, sampled 180 days after TCRalphabeta/CD19-depleted stem cell transplant. All receptors come from a female patient aged 2-10 years who had a stem cell transplant for aplastic anemia, so the T cells may come from the graft donor. Both conserved end residues are part of each CDR3. Each record gives: D gene, clone size, J gene, V gene, CDR3 DNA, CDR3 protein. D genes are given only for firm matches. Size is omitted from some rows. Given values are once, few, many or a class for expanded clones.

>TRBD2|many|TRBJ2-1|TRBV5-1
TGCGCCAGCAGCTTCGGCGGGGGAACGAATGAGCAGTTCTTC
CASSFGGGTNEQFF
>TRBD1|few|TRBJ1-1|TRBV19
TGTGCCAGTAGACCCGTTGGACAGGGATTGAACACTGAAGCTTTCTTT
CASRPVGQGLNTEAFF
>NA|few|TRBJ1-2|TRBV5-5
TGTGCCAGCAGCCACCCCGACAGGATCGATTACTATGGCTACACCTTC
CASSHPDRIDYYGYTF
>TRBD1|NA|TRBJ1-2|TRBV18
TGTGCCAGCTCCCGGGGACAGAATGGCTACACCTTC
CASSRGQNGYTF
>TRBD1|NA|TRBJ2-5|TRBV15
TGTGCCACCAGCAGGGACAGGGGCAAAGAGACCCAGTACTTC
CATSRDRGKETQYF
>TRBD2|NA|TRBJ2-1|TRBV18
TGTGCCAGCTCACCGCTAGCGGGAAGCTCCTACAATGAGCAGTTCTTC
CASSPLAGSSYNEQFF
>NA|many|TRBJ2-1|TRBV20-1
TGCAGTGCTAGTCGGCCGACCGCCTACAATGAGCAGTTCTTC
CSASRPTAYNEQFF
>NA|few|TRBJ2-5|TRBV20-1
TGCAGTGTTGAGACAGTCCGGGAAATTGAGTACTTC
CSVETVREIEYF
>NA|few|TRBJ1-2|TRBV15
TGTGCCACCAGCAGAGATCCAGGGACGAACTATGGCTACACCTTC
CATSRDPGTNYGYTF
>NA|few|TRBJ2-5|TRBV5-5
TGTGCCAGCAGCCTTGTTGGGGAGGCTTTGTGGACCCAGTACTTC
CASSLVGEALWTQYF
>TRBD2|NA|TRBJ2-7|TRBV28
TGTGCCAGCAGTCTGGGACTACCTTCCTACGAGCAGTACTTC
CASSLGLPSYEQYF
>TRBD2|NA|TRBJ2-7|TRBV24-1
TGTGCCACCAGCTCCCCTGCGGCTAGCGGGTACGAGCAGTACTTC
CATSSPAASGYEQYF
>NA|NA|TRBJ1-6|TRBV21-1
TGTGCCAGCCCGACCGTGGGAGAAGCTAATTCACCCCTCCACTTT
CASPTVGEANSPLHF
>TRBD1|NA|TRBJ1-6|TRBV7-2
TGTGCCAGCAGCCGGGACAGGGAGAATTCACCCCTCCACTTT
CASSRDRENSPLHF
>NA|many|TRBJ2-5|TRBV12-3/TRBV12-4
TGTGCCAGCAGCGACAGCCAGACCCAGTACTTC
CASSDSQTQYF
>TRBD2|NA|TRBJ2-1|TRBV7-8
TGTGCCAGCAGCTTAGTGGTTGTGGGGGGGTCCTACAATGAGCAGTTCTTC
CASSLVVVGGSYNEQFF